This TCR beta chain was captured in a study of shared clonotypes between healthy human individuals. Only CD45RO-negative cells positively selected for CCR7 counted as naive CD8 cells, so terminally differentiated effector memory CD45RA+ cells were excluded. Study results and caveats: Relative to clonotypes present in all four donors, those not shared had lower generation probabilities. Memory subsets generally showed lower estimated richness than naive subsets.

Note on this clone: The antigen remains unidentified.

Original handling: Because ImmunoSEQ provided only junction sequences with no quality scores, the filtering differed. TCRdb's table, derived via immunoSEQ multiplex PCR, lists solely in-frame clones and lacks some. V and J calls and clone size are as listed in that table; D and trimming were resolved from the DNA. The table includes around 580,000 clones, 98% detected once. Germline V lookup: CDR1 MNHEY, CDR2 SMNVEV (reference sequence). The CDR3 sequence is 14 residues long. Trimming took off 3 bases at V and 4 bases at J, with 13 bases between the two ends. The J gene is TRBJ2-7, the V gene TRBV27, with a possible D match to TRBD1 (6 bases). Sample: naive CD8+ T cells sorted from blood. The clonotype was recovered from a man between 25 and 39 years old in good health. The CDR3 here is CASSFIDRYYEQYF. CDR3 nucleotides: TGTGCCAGCAGTTTCATAGACAGGTATTACGAGCAGTACTTC.